This TCR beta chain was identified during a study of OX40 agonist ivuxolimab in advanced cancers. Study summary: The mean age was roughly 60 years, ranging from about 20 to 90, with roughly four fifths of participants male. Study-level results: Partial responders treated at 0.1-3.0 mg/kg exhibited clonal expansion among the lowest measured. Normalized T-cell clonal expansion was also low in a subset of nonresponders.

A remark on this clone: Its antigen remains unidentified.

Method: immunoSEQ multiplex PCR; TCRdb's copy keeps in-frame clones and lacks some. The sample yields roughly 60,000 clones, about 86% seen once. The germline V gene has CDR1 SNHLY and CDR2 FYNNEI. CDR3 length: 16 residues. Trimming cost V 4 bases and J 2 bases; bases outside gene matches: 6. This clonotype was obtained from an adult with an advanced solid tumor such as melanoma, head and neck, liver or kidney cancer. The specimen was CD4+ or CD8+ T cells sorted from blood, collected in a trial of the OX40 agonist ivuxolimab. The chain has TRBV2 and TRBJ2-5; 11 positions agree with TRBD2. The CDR3 DNA reads TGTGCCAGCAGTGGTATTAGCGGGAGGGTTCAAGAGACCCAGTACTTC. Its protein product is CASSGISGRVQETQYF.